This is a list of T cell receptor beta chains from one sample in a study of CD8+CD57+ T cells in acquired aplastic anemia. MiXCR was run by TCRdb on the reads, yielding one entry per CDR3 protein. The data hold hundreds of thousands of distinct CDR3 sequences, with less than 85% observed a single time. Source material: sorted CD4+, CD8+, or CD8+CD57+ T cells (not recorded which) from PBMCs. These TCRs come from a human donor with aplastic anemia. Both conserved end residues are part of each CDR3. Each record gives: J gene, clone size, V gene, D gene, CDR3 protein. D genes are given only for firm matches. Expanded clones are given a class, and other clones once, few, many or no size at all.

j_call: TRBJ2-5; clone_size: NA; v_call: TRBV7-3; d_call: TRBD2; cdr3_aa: CASSLLRAGGRDETQYF
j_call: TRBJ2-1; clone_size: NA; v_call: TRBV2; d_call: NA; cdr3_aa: CASGDGVTETLYF
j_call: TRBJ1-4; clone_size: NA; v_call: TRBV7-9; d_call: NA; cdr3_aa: CASSIQGSTNEKLFF
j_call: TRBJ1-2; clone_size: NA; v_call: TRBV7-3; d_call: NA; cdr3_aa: CASSEEGSPNYGYTF
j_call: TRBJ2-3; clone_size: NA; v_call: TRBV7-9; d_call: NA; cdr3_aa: CASSSRGSGVDYGF
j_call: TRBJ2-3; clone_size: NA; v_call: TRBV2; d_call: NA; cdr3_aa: CASSVGSDPQYF
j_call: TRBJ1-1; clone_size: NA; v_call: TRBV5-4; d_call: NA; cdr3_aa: CASSFTSAVSTEAFF
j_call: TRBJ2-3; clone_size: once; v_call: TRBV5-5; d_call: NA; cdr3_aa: CASSLGSGDTQYF
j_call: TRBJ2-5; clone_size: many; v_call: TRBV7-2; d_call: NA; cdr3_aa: CASSSLGVSQETQYF
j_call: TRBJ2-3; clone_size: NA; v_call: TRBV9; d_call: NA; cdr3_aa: CASSAESASYTPHF
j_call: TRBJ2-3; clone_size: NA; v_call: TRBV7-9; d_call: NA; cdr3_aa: CASSYSGSPSYEQF
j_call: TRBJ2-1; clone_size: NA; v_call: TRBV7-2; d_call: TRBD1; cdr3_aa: CASSNGQGGQNDEQFF
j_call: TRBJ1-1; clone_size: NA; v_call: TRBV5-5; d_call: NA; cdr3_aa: CASSLQWNTEAFF
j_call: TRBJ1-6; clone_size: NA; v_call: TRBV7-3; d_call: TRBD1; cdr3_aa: CASSLAGGGHNSPLHF
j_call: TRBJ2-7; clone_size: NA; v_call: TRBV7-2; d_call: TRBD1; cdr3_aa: CASSLTGQAHTEHYF
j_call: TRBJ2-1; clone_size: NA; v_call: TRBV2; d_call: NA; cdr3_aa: CASSVGGTHEQFF
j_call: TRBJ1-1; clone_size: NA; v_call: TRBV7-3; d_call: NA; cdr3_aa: CASSLDRRDDDEAFF
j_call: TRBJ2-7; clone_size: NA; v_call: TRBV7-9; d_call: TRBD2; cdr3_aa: CASSPSGGTFYEQYF
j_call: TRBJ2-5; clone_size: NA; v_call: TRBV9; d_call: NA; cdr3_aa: CASSGGSEPQSFDF
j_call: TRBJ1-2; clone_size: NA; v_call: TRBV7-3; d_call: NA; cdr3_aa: CASSLKRSAGSGETF
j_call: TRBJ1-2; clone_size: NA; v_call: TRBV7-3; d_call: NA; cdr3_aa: CASSLTGAIDYGSTF
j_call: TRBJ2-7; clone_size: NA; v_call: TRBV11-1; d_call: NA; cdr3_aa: CASSQGRGTYEQYF
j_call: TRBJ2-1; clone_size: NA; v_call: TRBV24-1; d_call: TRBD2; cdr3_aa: CATLAGDTGSGRTYNEQSF
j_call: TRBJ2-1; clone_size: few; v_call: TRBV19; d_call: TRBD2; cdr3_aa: CASSIASGTNNEQFF
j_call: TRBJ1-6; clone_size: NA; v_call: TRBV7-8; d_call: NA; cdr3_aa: CASSLGGGPDTQHYF
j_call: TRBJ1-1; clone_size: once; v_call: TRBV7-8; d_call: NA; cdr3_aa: CASSLELEGSYGYFF
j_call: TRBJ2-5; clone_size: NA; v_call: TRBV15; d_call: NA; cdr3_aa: CATSRTLKTKQETQYF
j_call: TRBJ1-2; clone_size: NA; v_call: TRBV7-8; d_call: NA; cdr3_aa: CASSLDGGHVTQYYTF
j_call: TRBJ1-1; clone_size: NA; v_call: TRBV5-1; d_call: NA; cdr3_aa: CASSLVGGVEAFF
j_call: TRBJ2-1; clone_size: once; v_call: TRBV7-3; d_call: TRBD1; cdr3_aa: CASSGTGASKNAQFF
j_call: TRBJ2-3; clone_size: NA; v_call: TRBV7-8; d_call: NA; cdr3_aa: CASSEGGGPDTHF
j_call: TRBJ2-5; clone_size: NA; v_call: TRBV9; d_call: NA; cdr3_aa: CASSASAATRETQYF
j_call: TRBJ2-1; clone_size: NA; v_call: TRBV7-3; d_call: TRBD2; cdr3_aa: CASSSRTSGRSDEQFF
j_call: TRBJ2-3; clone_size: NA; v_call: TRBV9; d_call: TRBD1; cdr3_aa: CASSLSQGSYTFDF
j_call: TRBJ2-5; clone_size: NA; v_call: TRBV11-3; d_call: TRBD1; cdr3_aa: CASSWGQGTQYF
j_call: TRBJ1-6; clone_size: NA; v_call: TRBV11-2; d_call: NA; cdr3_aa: CASSLGVQALPNNSPLHF
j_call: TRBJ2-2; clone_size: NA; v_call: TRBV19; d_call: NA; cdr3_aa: CASSGSWTSCNEQFF
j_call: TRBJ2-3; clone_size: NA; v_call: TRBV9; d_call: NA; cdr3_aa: CASSVGSEQDILHF
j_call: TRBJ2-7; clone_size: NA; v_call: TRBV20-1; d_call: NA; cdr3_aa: CSGGLENEQYF
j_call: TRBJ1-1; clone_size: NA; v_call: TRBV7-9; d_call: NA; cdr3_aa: CASSARGNTGAFF
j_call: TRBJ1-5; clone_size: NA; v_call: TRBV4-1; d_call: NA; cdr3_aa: CASSQEENQPQHF
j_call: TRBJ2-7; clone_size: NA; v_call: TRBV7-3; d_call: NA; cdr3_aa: CATSLSSSYTDTQF
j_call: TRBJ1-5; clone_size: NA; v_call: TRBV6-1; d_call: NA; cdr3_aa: CASKEGSNQPQHF
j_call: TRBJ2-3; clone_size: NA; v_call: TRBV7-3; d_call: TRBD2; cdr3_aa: CASSSTGGPETHYF
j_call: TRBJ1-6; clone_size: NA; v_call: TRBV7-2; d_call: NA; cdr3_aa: CASSSEGGHYPLHF
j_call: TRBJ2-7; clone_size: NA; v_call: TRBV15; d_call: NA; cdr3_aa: CATSRDREHETQYF
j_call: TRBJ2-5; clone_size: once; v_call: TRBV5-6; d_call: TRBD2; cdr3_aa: CASSLPGLAGETQYF
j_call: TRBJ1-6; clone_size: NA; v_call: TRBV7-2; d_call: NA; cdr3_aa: CASSLGSGSGSPLHF
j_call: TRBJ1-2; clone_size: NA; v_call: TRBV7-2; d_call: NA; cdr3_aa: CASSLTGGADDGYTF
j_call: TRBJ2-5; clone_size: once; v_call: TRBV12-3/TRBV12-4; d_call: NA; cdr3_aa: CASNWARETQYF
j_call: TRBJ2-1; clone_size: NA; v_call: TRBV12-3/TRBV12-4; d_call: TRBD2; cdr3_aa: CANRRGGGNGQDEQFF
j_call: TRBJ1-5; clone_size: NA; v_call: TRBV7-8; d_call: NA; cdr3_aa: CASSLTGTPPTQF
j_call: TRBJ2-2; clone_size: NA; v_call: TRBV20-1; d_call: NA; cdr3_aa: CSARTPGAETGELFF
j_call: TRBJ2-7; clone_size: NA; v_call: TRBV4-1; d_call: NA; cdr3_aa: CASSPSPESSYEQYF
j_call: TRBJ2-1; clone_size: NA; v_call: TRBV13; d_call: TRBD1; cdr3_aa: CASSSRDRGFQDEQFF